The clone carrying this TCR beta chain was picked up a small number of times. TCRdb itself ran the 5' RACE reads through MiXCR, one entry per CDR3 protein. Altogether around 390,000 distinct CDR3 sequences are present, roughly 15% being singletons, with the ten largest covering under 25%. These data are taken from a study of T-cell memory formation after mild COVID-19. The length of the CDR3 is 15 residues. Germline V gives CDR1 LGHDT, CDR2 YNNKEL (reference sequence). Trimming removed 4 bases at V and 7 bases at J, with 16 bases between. The sequenced sample was PBMCs or a T cell subset sorted from them (not recorded which). The sequence came from a man younger than 35 who had mild COVID-19 (a few samples of this study predate the infection). Cell type and time point are not known. The chain recombines TRBV3-1 with TRBJ2-2; D possibly corresponds to TRBD2 (6 bases). The DNA for the CDR3 is TGTGCCAGCAGCCCCGGGACTGCCCTCGGCGGGGAGCTGTTTTTT. It is translated as CASSPGTALGGELFF.